Following are 13 T cell receptor beta chains from one sample sequenced in a study of cytomegalovirus exposure and HLA in healthy donors. The PCR made use of 60 Vbeta and 13 Jbeta primers. TCRdb's table, derived via immunoSEQ multiplex PCR, lists solely in-frame clones and lacks some. The sample holds around 150,000 clones, approximately 75% seen once. The sample was PBMCs. Receptors were obtained from a woman aged 18-30 years in good health and CMV-seronegative.

The V and J genes are TRBV6-1 and TRBJ1-1, with unresolved D. V lost 4 bases and J 4 bases, leaving 10 bases between the germline ends. The CDR3 covers 13 residues. Germline-derived CDR1 and CDR2 are MNHNS and SASEGT. As DNA, the CDR3 is TGTGCCAGCAGTGTGCGAGGGAGCACTGAAGCTTTCTTT. Translating gives CASSVRGSTEAFF.

The chain links TRBV6-6 to TRBJ2-1; 9 nucleotides agree with TRBD1. The CDR3 spans 15 residues. CDR1 is MNHNY and CDR2 is SVGAGI in the germline V gene (reference sequence). The V segment lost 6 bases and the J segment 6 bases; nucleotides outside the gene matches: 9. CDR3 bases: TGTGCCAGCAGCCTGGGACAGGGAGCTGCCAATGAGCAGTTCTTC. Translation gives CASSLGQGAANEQFF.

There are a few counts of this clone. Relative to the germline gene, one junction end is altered; a read error may explain this. CDR3 sequence (DNA): TGTGCCAGTATTATATCCTCGAGGGGGCTTGCTGAAGCTTTCTTT. Translation: CASIISSRGLAEAFF. The genes are TRBV19 and TRBJ1-1; 7 bases fit TRBD1. This CDR3 is 15 amino acids long. Germline CDR1 LNHDA, CDR2 SQIVND (reference sequence).

The chain employs TRBV5-1 and TRBJ1-1, with 7 bases matching TRBD1. Germline CDR1 and CDR2: SGHRS and YFSETQ. The length of the CDR3 is 13 residues. V lost 3 bases and J lost 11; bases outside the gene matches: 10. The CDR3 nucleotides are TGCGCCAGCAGCTCCAACGAGGGGGCTCGGGCTTTCTTT. This translates into CASSSNEGARAFF.

Written as DNA, the CDR3 is TGTGCCAGCAGTTCACCCACAGGGGGTTGGTCCCTCCACTTT. It codes for CASSSPTGGWSLHF. The chain combines TRBV27 with TRBJ1-6; 8 nucleotides agree with TRBD1. Losses at the gene ends were 4 bases for V and 14 bases for J; bases not matched to a gene: 10. The germline gives CDR1 MNHEY, CDR2 SMNVEV (reference sequence). This CDR3 is 14 amino acids long.

The CDR3 protein is CASSEIPGTSHNEQFF. The CDR3 DNA reads TGTGCCAGCAGTGAGATCCCTGGGACTAGTCACAATGAGCAGTTCTTC. The genes are TRBV6-4 and TRBJ2-1, with 8 bases matching TRBD2. The V segment lost 3 bases and the J segment 5 bases; nucleotides outside the gene matches: 9. The CDR3 is made up of 16 amino acids. In germline, CDR1 is MRHNA, CDR2 SNTAGT.

The V and J genes are TRBV10-3 and TRBJ1-1; tentatively, D is TRBD1 (6 bases). Germline loops: CDR1 ENHRY, CDR2 SYGVKD. Deletions cut 8 bases from V and 0 bases from J, with 10 bases between. The CDR3 length is 13 residues. CDR3 sequence (DNA): TGTGCCATCGGCAGGACAGTGAACACTGAAGCTTTCTTT. Amino acid sequence: CAIGRTVNTEAFF.

The chain has TRBV19 and TRBJ1-2; tentative D call: TRBD1 (5 bases). V lost 3 bases, J lost 2 bases, and 7 bases lay in between. Germline V lookup: CDR1 LNHDA, CDR2 SQIVND (reference sequence). CDR3 length equals 13 residues. The CDR3 loop reads CASSMGGNYGYTF. The CDR3 DNA reads as TGTGCCAGTAGTATGGGGGGAAACTATGGCTACACCTTC.

This clone was found a few times. CDR3 in amino acids: CASKLLAGGYNEQFF. The CDR3 nucleotides are TGTGCCAGCAAGTTGTTAGCGGGGGGGTACAATGAGCAGTTCTTC. The rearrangement uses TRBV2 and TRBJ2-1; 11 bases are shared with TRBD2. CDR3 size: 15 residues. V gave up 7 bases and J gave up 4 bases; unmatched junction bases: 6. The germline V gene has CDR1 SNHLY and CDR2 FYNNEI.

J is TRBJ2-1 and V is TRBV6-1, with D uncertain. CDR3 size: 11 residues. The germline V gene encodes CDR1 MNHNS and CDR2 SASEGT. V lost 4 bases and J lost 7, with 5 bases in between. The CDR3 here is CASSGDNEQFF. The CDR3 DNA is TGTGCCAGCAGTGGAGATAATGAGCAGTTCTTC.

V usage is TRBV6-4 and J usage is TRBJ2-6; a weak D match, TRBD1 (6 bases). The CDR3 length is 16 residues. The germline V gene encodes CDR1 MRHNA and CDR2 SNTAGT. V dropped 5 bases and J dropped 0 bases, with 11 bases sitting between them. In DNA form, the CDR3 reads TGTGCCAGCAGTTTGGGGGCGTCCTCTGGGGCCAACGTCCTGACTTTC. This gives the protein CASSLGASSGANVLTF.

The chain combines TRBV25-1 with TRBJ1-5; no definite D call. CDR1 and CDR2 from the germline V gene are MGHDK and SYGVNS. This CDR3 is 13 amino acids long. Trimming took off 3 bases at V and 6 bases at J, with 9 bases between the two ends. CDR3 residues: CASSERHSQPQHF. The CDR3 coding sequence is TGTGCCAGCAGTGAGCGCCACAGTCAGCCCCAGCATTTT.

This clone appeared a single time. This sequence joins TRBV5-1 and TRBJ2-7; maybe TRBD1 (6 bases). This CDR3 is built from 14 residues. Germline CDR1 reads SGHRS; CDR2 reads YFSETQ. V was trimmed by 4 bases and J by 0 bases, leaving 11 bases between them. This chain's CDR3 is CASSPSGVSYEQYF. CDR3 nucleotides: TGCGCCAGCAGCCCCTCAGGGGTCTCCTACGAGCAGTACTTC.